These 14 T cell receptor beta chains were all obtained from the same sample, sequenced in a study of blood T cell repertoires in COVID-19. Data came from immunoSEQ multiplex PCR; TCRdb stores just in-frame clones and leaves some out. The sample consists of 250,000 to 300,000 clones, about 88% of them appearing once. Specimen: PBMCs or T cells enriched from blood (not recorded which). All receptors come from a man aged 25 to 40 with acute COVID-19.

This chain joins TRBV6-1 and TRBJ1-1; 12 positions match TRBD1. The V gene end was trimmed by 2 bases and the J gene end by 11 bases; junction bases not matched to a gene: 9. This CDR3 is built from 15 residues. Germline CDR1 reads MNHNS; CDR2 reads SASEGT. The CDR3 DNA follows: TGTGCCAGCAGTGAACCGGGACAGGGGGCGGTGAGGGCTTTCTTT. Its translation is CASSEPGQGAVRAFF.

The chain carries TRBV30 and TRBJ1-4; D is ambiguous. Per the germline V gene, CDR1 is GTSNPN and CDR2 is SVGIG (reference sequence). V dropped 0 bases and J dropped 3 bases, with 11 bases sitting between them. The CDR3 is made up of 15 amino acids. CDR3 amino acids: CAWSVPDSPNEKLFF. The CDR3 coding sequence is TGTGCCTGGAGTGTTCCGGACTCACCTAATGAAAAACTGTTTTTT.

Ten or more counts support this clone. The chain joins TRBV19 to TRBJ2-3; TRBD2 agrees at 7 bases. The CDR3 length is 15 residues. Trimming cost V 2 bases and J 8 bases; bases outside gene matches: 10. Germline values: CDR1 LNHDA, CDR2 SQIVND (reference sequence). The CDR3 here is CASSIRDYDRGTQYF. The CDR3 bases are TGTGCCAGTAGTATACGGGACTACGATCGGGGTACGCAGTATTTT.

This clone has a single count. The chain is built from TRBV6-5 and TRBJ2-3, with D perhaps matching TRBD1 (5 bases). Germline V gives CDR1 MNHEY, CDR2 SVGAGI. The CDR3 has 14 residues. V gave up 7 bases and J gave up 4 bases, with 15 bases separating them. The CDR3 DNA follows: TGTGCCAGCAAGACAGCGTGGTCGGCAGATACGCAGTATTTT. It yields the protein CASKTAWSADTQYF.

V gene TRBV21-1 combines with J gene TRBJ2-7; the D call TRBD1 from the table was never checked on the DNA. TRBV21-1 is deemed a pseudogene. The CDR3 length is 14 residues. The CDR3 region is CASSKADSSYEQYV. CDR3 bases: TGTGCCAGCAGCAAAGCCGACAGCTCCTACGAGCAGTACGTC.

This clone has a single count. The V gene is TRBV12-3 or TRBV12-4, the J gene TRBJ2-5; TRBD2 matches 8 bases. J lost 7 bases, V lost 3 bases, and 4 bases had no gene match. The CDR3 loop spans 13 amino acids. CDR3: CASSLGGGSTQYF. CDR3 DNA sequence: TGTGCCAGCAGTTTGGGCGGGGGGTCGACCCAGTACTTC.

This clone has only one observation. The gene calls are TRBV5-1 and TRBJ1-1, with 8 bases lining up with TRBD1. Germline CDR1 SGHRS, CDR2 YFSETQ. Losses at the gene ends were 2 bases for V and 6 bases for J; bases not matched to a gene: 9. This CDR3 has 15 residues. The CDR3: CASSFPLTGGSEAFF. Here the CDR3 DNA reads TGCGCCAGCAGCTTCCCTCTTACAGGGGGTTCTGAAGCTTTCTTT.

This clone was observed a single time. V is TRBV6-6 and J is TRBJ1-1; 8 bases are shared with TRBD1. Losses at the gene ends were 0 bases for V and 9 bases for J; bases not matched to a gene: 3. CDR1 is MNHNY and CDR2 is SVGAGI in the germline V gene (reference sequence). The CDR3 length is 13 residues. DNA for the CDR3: TGTGCCAGCAGTTACTCGACCAGGGGGCAAGCTTTCTTT. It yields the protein CASSYSTRGQAFF.

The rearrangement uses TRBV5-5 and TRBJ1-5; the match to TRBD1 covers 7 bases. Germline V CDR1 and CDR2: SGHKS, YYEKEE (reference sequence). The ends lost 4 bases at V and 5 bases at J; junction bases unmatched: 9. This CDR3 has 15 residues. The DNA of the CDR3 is TGTGCCAGCAGCAATATGACAGGGCGGGATCAGCCCCAGCATTTT. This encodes CASSNMTGRDQPQHF. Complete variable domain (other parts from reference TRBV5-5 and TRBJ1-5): DAGVTQSPTHLIKTRGQQVTLRCSPISGHKSVSWYQQVLGQGPQFIFQYYEKEERGRGNFPDRFSARQFPNYSSELNVNALLLGDSALYLCASSNMTGRDQPQHFGDGTRLSIL.

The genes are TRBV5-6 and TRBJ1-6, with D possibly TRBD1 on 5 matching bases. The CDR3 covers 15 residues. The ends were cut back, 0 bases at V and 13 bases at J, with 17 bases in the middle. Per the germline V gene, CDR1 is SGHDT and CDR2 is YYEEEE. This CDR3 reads CASSLAQGRGWPLHF. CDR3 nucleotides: TGTGCCAGCAGCTTGGCCCAGGGCCGGGGGTGGCCCCTCCACTTT.

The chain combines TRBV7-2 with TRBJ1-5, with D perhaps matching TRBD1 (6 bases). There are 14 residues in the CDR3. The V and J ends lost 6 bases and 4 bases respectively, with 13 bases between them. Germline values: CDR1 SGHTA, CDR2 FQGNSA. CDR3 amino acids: CASSPGGANQPQHF. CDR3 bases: TGTGCCAGCAGTCCCGGGGGGGCTAATCAGCCCCAGCATTTT.

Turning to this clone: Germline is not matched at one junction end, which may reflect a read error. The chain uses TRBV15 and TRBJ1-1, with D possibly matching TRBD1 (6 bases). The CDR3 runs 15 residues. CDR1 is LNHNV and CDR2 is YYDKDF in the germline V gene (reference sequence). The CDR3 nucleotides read TGTGCCACCAGCAGAGGCGATTTGGACAGAGCCTCAGATTCCTTT. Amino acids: CATSRGDLDRASDSF.

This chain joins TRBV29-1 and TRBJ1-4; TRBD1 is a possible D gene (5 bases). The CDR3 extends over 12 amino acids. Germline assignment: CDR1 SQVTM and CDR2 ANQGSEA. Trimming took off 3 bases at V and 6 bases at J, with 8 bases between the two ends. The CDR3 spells CSVEGPDEKLFF. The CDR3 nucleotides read TGCAGCGTTGAGGGGCCGGATGAAAAACTGTTTTTT.

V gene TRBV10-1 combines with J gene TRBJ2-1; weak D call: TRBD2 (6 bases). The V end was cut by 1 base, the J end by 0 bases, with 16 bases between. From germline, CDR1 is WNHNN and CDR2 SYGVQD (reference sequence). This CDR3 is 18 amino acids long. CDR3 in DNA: TGCGCCAGCAGTGAGTTACCGGGGGTCCAGGGCTCCTACAATGAGCAGTTCTTC. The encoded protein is CASSELPGVQGSYNEQFF.